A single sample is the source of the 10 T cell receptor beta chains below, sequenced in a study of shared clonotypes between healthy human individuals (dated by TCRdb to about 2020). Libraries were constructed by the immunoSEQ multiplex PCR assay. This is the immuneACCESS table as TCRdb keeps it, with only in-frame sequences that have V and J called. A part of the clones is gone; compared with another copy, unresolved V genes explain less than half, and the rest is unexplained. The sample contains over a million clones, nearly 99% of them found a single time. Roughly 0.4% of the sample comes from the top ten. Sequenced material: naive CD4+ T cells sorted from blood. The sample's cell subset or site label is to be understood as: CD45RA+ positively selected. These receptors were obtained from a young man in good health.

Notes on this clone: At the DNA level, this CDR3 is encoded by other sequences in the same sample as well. This CDR3 reads CAISESNQPQHF. CDR3 nucleotide sequence: TGTGCCATCAGTGAGTCGAATCAGCCCCAGCATTTT. This chain uses TRBV10-3 with TRBJ1-5; D ambiguous. V was pared by 0 bases and J by 4 bases, with 1 base between. The CDR3 is made up of 12 amino acids. Germline CDR1 ENHRY, CDR2 SYGVKD.

DNA of the CDR3: TGTGCCTCAAGACTAGCGGGCACCGGGGAGCTGTTTTTT. Amino acid sequence: CASRLAGTGELFF. The chain employs TRBV30 and TRBJ2-2, with TRBD2 matching 10 bases. The germline V gene has CDR1 GTSNPN and CDR2 SVGIG (reference sequence). V trimming: 7 bases; J trimming: 4 bases; junction bases outside the gene matches: 3. CDR3 length: 13 amino acids.

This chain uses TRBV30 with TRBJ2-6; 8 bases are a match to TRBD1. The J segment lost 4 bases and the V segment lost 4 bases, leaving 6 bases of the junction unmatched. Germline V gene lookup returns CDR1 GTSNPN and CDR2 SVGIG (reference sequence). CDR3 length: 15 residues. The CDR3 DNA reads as TGTGCCTGGAACAGGGGGTCGGAAGGGGCCAACGTCCTGACTTTC. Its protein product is CAWNRGSEGANVLTF.

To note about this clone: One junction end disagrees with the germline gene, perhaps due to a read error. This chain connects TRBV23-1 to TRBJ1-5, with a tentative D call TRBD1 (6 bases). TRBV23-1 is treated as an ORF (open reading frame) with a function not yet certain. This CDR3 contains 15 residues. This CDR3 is CATPNANGGNQPQHF. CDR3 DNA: TGCGCCACCCCCAACGCCAACGGGGGCAACCAGCCCCAGCATTTT.

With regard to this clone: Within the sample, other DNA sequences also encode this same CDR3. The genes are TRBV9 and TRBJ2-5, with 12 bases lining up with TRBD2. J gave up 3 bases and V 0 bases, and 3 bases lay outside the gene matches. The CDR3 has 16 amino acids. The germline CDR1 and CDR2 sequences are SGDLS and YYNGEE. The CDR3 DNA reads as TGTGCCAGCAGCGTAGGACTAGCGGGAGTAGAAGAGACCCAGTACTTC. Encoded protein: CASSVGLAGVEETQYF.

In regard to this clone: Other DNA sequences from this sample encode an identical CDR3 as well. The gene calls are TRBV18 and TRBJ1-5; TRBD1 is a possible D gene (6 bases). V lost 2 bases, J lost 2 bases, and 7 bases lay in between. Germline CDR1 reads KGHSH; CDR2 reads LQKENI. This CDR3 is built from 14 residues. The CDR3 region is CASSPSGGNQPQHF. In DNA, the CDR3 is TGTGCCAGCTCACCATCAGGGGGCAATCAGCCCCAGCATTTT.

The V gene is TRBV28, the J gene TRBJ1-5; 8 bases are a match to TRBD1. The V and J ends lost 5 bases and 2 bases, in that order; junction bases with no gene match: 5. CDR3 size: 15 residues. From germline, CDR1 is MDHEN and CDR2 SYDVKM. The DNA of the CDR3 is TGTGCCAGCAGTGTCTCGGGACAGGGCAATCAGCCCCAGCATTTT. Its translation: CASSVSGQGNQPQHF.

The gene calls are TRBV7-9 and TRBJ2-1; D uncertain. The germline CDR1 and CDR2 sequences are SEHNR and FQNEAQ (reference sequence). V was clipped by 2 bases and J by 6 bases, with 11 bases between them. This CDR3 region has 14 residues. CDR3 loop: CASSLTQRANEQFF. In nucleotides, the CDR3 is TGTGCCAGCAGCTTAACTCAACGGGCCAATGAGCAGTTCTTC.

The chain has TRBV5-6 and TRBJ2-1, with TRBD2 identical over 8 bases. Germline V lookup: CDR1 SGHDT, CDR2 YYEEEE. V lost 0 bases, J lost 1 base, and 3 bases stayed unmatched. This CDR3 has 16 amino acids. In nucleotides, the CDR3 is TGTGCCAGCAGCTTGGCCACTAGCGGTTCCTACAATGAGCAGTTCTTC. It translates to CASSLATSGSYNEQFF.

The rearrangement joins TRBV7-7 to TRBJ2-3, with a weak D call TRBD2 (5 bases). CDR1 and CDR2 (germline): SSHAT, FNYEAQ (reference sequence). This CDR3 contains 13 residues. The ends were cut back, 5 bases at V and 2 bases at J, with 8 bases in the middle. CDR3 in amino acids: CASSPGNTDTQYF. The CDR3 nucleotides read TGTGCCAGCAGCCCGGGGAACACAGATACGCAGTATTTT. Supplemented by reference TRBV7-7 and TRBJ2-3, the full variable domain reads GAGVSQSPRYKVTKRGQDVTLRCDPISSHATLYWYQQALGQGPEFLTYFNYEAQPDKSGLPSDRFSAERPEGSISTLTIQRTEQRDSAMYRCASSPGNTDTQYFGPGTRLTVL.